This T cell receptor beta chain is drawn from a study of blood T cell repertoires in COVID-19. TCRdb's table, derived via immunoSEQ multiplex PCR, lists solely in-frame clones and lacks some. This sample carries 120,000 or so clones, roughly four fifths of them seen once, and the ten largest clones take approximately 18%. The TCR comes from a man aged 25 to 40 with COVID-19, enrolled during active disease. The sample comprised peripheral blood.

The CDR3 DNA reads as TGTGCCAGCAGCTTTAACCCGAGCACTGAAGCTTTCTTT. Protein sequence: CASSFNPSTEAFF. The chain links TRBV11-2 to TRBJ1-1; D gene ambiguous. V was clipped by 3 bases and J by 4 bases, with 9 bases between them. Looked up from germline, CDR1 is SGHAT and CDR2 is FQNNGV. The CDR3 is 13 residues long.